The T cell receptor beta chain under discussion was sequenced for a study of CD8 T cells in ankylosing spondylitis. CDR1 and CDR2 (germline): ENHRY, SYGVKD. V lost 5 bases, J lost 3 bases, and 9 bases lay in between. This CDR3 is 13 amino acids long. A remark on this clonotype: Its antigen is currently unknown.

Study-wide findings and caveats: In ankylosing spondylitis blood, a motif of roughly 8 highly homologous TCR beta variants appeared characteristic. The study looked at matched synovial fluid samples from ankylosing spondylitis patients. Disease-linked clones were reported to be significantly enriched there. CD8+ cells made up the disease-linked clones, which were relatively rare in peripheral blood. Some motif variants had been reported before (in reactive arthritis synovial fluid and blood).

Each CDR3 protein gets one entry after TCRdb re-called the 5' RACE reads with MiXCR. The sample yields roughly 440,000 distinct CDR3 sequences, more than 15% seen once. The rearrangement links TRBV10-3 to TRBJ2-3, with no clear D. The sequenced sample consisted of blood, either unsorted or a sorted T cell fraction (not recorded which). The TCR sequence derives from a male donor with ankylosing spondylitis. The DNA of the CDR3 is TGTGCCATCAGTTTAATGGGTACAGATACGCAGTATTTT. Its translation: CAISLMGTDTQYF.